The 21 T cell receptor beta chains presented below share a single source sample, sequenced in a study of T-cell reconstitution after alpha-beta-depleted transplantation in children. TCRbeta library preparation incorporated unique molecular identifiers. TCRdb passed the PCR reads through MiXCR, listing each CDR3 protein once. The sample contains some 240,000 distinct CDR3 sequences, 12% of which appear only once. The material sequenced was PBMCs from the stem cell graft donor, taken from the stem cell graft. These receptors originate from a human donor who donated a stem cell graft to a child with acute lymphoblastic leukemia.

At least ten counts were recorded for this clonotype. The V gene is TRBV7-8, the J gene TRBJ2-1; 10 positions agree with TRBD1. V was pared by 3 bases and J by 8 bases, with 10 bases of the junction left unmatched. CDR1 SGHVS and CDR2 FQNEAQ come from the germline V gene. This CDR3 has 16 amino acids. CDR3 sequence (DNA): TGTGCCAGCAGCTTGACAGGGGGCAGTGTGGGGGATGAGCAGTTCTTC. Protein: CASSLTGGSVGDEQFF.

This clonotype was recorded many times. CDR3 in amino acids: CSAREGFDYGYTF. Written as DNA, the CDR3 is TGCAGTGCTAGAGAGGGGTTCGACTATGGCTACACCTTC. This chain joins TRBV20-1 and TRBJ1-2, with D hard to call. V was pared by 0 bases and J by 3 bases, with 8 bases between. The CDR3 is made up of 13 amino acids. Germline V gene lookup returns CDR1 DFQATT and CDR2 SNEGSKA (reference sequence).

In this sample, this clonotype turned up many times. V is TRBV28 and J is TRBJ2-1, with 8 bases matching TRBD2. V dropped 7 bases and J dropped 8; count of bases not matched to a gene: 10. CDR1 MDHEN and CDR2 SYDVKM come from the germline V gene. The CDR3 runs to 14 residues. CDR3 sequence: CASTGRLARHEQFF. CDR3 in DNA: TGTGCCAGCACGGGGAGACTAGCGAGGCATGAGCAGTTCTTC.

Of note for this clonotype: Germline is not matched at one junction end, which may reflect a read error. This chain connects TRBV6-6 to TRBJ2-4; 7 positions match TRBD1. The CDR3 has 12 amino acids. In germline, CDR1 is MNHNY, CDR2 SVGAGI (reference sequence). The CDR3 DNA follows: TGTGCCACGACAGGGACGGGGAACAGTCAGTACTTC. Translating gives CATTGTGNSQYF.

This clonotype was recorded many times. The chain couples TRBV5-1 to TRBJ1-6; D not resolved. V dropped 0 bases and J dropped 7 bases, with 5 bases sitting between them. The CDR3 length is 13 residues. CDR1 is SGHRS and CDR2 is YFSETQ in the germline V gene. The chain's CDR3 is CASSLEGNSPLHF. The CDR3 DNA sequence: TGCGCCAGCAGCTTGGAGGGCAATTCACCCCTCCACTTT.

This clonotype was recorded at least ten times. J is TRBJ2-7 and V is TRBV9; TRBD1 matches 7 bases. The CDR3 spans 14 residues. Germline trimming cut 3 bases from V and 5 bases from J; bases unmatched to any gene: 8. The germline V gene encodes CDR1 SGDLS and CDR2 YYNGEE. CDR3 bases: TGTGCCAGCAGCGCTGTGACAGGGACCCACGAGCAGTACTTC. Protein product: CASSAVTGTHEQYF.

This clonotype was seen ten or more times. CDR3 sequence: CASSGNFNEQFF. DNA for the CDR3: TGTGCCAGCAGCGGGAATTTCAATGAGCAGTTCTTC. This sequence joins TRBV7-8 and TRBJ2-1; D ambiguous. The germline CDR1 and CDR2 sequences are SGHVS and FQNEAQ. The CDR3 runs 12 residues. Trimming took off 5 bases at V and 6 bases at J, with 8 bases between the two ends.

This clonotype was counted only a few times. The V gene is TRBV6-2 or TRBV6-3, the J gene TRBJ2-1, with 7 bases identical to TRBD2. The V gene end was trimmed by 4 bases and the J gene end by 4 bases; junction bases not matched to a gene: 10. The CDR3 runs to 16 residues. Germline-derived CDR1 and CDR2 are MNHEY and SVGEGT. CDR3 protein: CASSLSREKGYNEQFF. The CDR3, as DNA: TGTGCCAGCAGTTTGTCGCGGGAGAAGGGTTACAATGAGCAGTTCTTC.

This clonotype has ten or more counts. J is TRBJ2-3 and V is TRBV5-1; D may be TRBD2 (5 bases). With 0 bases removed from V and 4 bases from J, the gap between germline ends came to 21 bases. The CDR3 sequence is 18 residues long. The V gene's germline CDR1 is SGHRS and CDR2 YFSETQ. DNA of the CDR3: TGCGCCAGCAGCTTGGTTCCGGGTTCCCGGGGAATATCAGATACGCAGTATTTT. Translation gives CASSLVPGSRGISDTQYF.

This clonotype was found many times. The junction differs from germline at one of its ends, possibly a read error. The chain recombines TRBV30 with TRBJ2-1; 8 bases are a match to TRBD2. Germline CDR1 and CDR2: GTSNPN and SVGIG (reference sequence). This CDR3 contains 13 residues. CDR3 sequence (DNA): TGTGCCCGGAGAACTAGCGGAGACAATGAGCAGTTCTTC. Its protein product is CARRTSGDNEQFF.

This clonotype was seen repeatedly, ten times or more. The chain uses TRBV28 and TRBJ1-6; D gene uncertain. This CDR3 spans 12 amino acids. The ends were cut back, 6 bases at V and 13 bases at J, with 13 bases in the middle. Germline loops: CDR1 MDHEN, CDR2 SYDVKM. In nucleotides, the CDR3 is TGTGCCAGCAGCAGAGGTTCTCTTCCCCTCCACTTT. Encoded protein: CASSRGSLPLHF.

CDR3 nucleotide sequence: TGCGCCAGCAGCTTGGAAGGGGGACTCACAGATACGCAGTATTTT. Protein sequence: CASSLEGGLTDTQYF. This chain connects TRBV5-1 to TRBJ2-3, with D perhaps matching TRBD1 or TRBD2 (6 bases each). V lost 0 bases to trimming and J lost 2 bases, with 10 bases between them. The CDR3 covers 15 residues. From germline, CDR1 is SGHRS and CDR2 YFSETQ.

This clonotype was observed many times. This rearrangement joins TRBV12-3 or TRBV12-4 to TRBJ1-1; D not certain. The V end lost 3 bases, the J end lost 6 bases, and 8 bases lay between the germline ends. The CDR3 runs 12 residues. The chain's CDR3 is CASSFSASEAFF. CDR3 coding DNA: TGTGCCAGCAGTTTCTCGGCCTCTGAAGCTTTCTTT.

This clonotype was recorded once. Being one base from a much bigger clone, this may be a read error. The CDR3 here is CASSESKAVGGEQFF. The CDR3, as DNA: TGCGCCAGCAGTGAGTCGAAGGCTGTGGGAGGTGAGCAGTTCTTC. J is TRBJ2-1 and V is TRBV10-1; D may be TRBD2 (6 bases). The CDR3 contains 15 residues. The V gene's germline CDR1 is WNHNN and CDR2 SYGVQD (reference sequence). With 0 bases removed from V and 9 bases from J, the gap between germline ends came to 15 bases.

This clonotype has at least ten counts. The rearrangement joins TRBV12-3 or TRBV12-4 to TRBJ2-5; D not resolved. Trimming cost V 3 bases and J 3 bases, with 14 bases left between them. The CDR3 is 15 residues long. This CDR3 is CASSFGAYLKETQYF. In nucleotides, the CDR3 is TGTGCCAGCAGTTTTGGAGCCTATCTTAAAGAGACCCAGTACTTC.

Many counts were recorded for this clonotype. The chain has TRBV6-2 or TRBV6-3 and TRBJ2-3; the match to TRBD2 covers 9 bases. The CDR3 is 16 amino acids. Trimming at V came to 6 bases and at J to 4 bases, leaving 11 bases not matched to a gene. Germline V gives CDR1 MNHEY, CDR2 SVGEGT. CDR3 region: CASSHYWTSAPDTQYF. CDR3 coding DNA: TGTGCCAGCAGCCACTACTGGACTAGCGCTCCAGATACGCAGTATTTT.

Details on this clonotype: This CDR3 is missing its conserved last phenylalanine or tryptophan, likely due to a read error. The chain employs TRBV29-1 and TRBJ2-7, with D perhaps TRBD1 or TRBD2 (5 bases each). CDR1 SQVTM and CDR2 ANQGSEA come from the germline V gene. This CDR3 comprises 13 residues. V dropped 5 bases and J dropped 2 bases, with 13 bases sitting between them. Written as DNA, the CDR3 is TGCAGCGTTAGGGACCGAGGCCCCTACGAGCAGTACTAC. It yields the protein CSVRDRGPYEQYY.

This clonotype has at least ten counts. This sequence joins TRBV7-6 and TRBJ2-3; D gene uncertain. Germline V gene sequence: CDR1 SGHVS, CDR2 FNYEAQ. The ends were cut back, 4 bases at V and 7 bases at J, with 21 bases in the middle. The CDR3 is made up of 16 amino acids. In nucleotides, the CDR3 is TGTGCCAGCAGCTCTGGAGCCGGACCCGTTCCTAATACGCAGTATTTT. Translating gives CASSSGAGPVPNTQYF.

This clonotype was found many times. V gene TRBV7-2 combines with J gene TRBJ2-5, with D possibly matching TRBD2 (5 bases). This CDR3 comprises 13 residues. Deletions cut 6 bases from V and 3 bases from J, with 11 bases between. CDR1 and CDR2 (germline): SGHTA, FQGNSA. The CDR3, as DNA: TGTGCCAGCAGACTCTACGGGGAAGAGACCCAGTACTTC. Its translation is CASRLYGEETQYF.

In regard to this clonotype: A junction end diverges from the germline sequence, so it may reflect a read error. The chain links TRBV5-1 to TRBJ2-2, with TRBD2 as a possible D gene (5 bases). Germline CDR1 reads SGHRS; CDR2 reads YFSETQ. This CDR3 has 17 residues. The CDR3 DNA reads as TGCGCCAGCAGCCCACACCTTAGGTATAGCGCCACCTGGGAGCTGTTTTTT. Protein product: CASSPHLRYSATWELFF.

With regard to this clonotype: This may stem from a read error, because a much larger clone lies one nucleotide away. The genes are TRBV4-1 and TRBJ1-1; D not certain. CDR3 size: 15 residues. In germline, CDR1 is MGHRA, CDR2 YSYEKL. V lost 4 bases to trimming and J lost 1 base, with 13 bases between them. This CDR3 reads CASSPSAASNTEAFF. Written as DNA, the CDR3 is TGCGCCAGCAGCCCATCGGCGGCCTCGAACACTGAAGCTTTCTTT.